In this sample, the clone carrying this T cell receptor (beta chain) turned up once. V gave up 5 bases and J gave up 8 bases, with 10 bases separating them. Per the germline V gene, CDR1 is LNHDA and CDR2 is SQIVND (reference sequence). The CDR3 contains 12 residues. This sample stems from a study of blood T cell repertoires in COVID-19. For the study at large: There were acute and convalescent COVID-19 samples, and they came from the United States, Italy and Spain. Sources were T cells, B-cell-depleted T cells, or PBMCs; the material itself was cDNA or gDNA.

Clones were sequenced by immunoSEQ multiplex PCR, and TCRdb holds only the in-frame ones, with some missing. The profile shows some 240,000 clones, approximately 82% of them singletons. The receptor's source is a woman between 40 and 55 years old who had recovered from COVID-19. The sample taken for sequencing was peripheral blood. The V and J genes are TRBV19 and TRBJ1-5; D is uncertain. The CDR3: CASSVLYEPQHF. For the CDR3, the DNA is TGTGCCAGTAGTGTGTTATATGAGCCCCAGCATTTT.